The rows below give T cell receptor beta chains drawn from one sample of a study of PD-L1 blockade in urothelial cancer. Only in-frame clones appear in the TCRdb table, and some are missing; sequencing was by immunoSEQ multiplex PCR. Among about 45,000 clones listed, approximately 88% were seen once. The input for sequencing was PBMCs, taken around atezolizumab (anti-PD-L1) treatment. These receptors originate from a man older than 75 with urothelial cancer. The CDR3 runs from the conserved cysteine through the conserved F or W. Each record gives: clone size, D gene, J gene, V gene, CDR3 DNA, CDR3 protein. The D gene is left open where the match is weak. Clone size is stated in some rows and not others, as once, few, many or a class when expanded.

.,TRBD2,TRBJ2-1,TRBV5-4,TGTGCCAGCAGCTATATTAGCGGGAGGGCCTACAATGAGCAGTTCTTC,CASSYISGRAYNEQFF
.,.,TRBJ2-2,TRBV27,TGTGCCAGCAGTCTAAACTACTGGAGGGCCGGCACCGGGGAGCTGTTTTTT,CASSLNYWRAGTGELFF
.,TRBD1,TRBJ1-4,TRBV15,TGTGCCACAGCTACAAGGGACAGGGCTAATGAAAAACTGTTTTTT,CATATRDRANEKLFF
.,TRBD1,TRBJ2-3,TRBV19,TGTGCCAGTAGAGGGACAGGGAGTTCATATACGCAGTATTTT,CASRGTGSSYTQYF
.,TRBD1,TRBJ1-4,TRBV29-1,TGCAGCGTTGAAACCCCCCTCCAGGGGGCTGAAAAACTGTTTTTT,CSVETPLQGAEKLFF
.,TRBD1,TRBJ2-7,TRBV28,TGTGCCAGCAGTTTCACAGGGGTGGATAGCTACGAGCAGTACTTC,CASSFTGVDSYEQYF
once,.,TRBJ1-1,TRBV29-1,TGCAGCGTGTCCAGGGGACGGGGCACTGAAGCTTTCTTT,CSVSRGRGTEAFF
.,TRBD2,TRBJ2-5,TRBV5-1,TGCGCCAGCAGCAACGGACTAGCGGGAGGGGAGACCCAGTACTTC,CASSNGLAGGETQYF
few,TRBD1,TRBJ1-5,TRBV28,TGTGCCAGCAGTACCTACAGGGGGCAGGGCAATCAGCCCCAGCATTTT,CASSTYRGQGNQPQHF
.,TRBD1,TRBJ1-1,TRBV7-2,TGTGCCAGCAGCTTAGGGGGACCAGGGGGAAACACTGAAGCTTTCTTT,CASSLGGPGGNTEAFF
.,.,TRBJ2-3,TRBV19,TGTGCCAGTAGTATAAGCGGTTCAGGGGGCACAGATACGCAGTATTTT,CASSISGSGGTDTQYF
.,.,TRBJ1-2,TRBV7-2,TGTGCCAGCAGCTCCGGGGGGAGGTGGGCTAACTATGGCTACACCTTC,CASSSGGRWANYGYTF
.,TRBD2,TRBJ2-7,TRBV7-2,TGTGCCAGCAGCTTATTGAGGTATGGGACTAGCGGACAATACGAGCAGTACTTC,CASSLLRYGTSGQYEQYF
.,.,TRBJ1-1,TRBV19,TGTGCCAGTAGTCACCGGACTGAAGCTTTCTTT,CASSHRTEAFF
.,TRBD2,TRBJ2-7,TRBV5-4,TGTGCCAGCAGCCCGGGGGGACTAGCCTACGAGCAGTACTTC,CASSPGGLAYEQYF
.,.,TRBJ1-2,TRBV19,TGTGCCAGTAGTATAGAGCCAGTCTTTAACTATGGCTACACCTTC,CASSIEPVFNYGYTF
.,TRBD1,TRBJ2-7,TRBV27,TGTGCCAGCAGTCTCCGGACAGGGGGCGCATACGAGCAGTACTTC,CASSLRTGGAYEQYF
.,TRBD2,TRBJ2-3,TRBV6-5,TGTGCCAGCAGTTACTCGCTAGCGGGACTCACAGATACGCAGTATTTT,CASSYSLAGLTDTQYF
.,TRBD2,TRBJ2-1,TRBV11-2,TGTGCCAGCAGCCCGAGACTAGCGGGAGGATCCTACAATGAGCAGTTCTTC,CASSPRLAGGSYNEQFF
.,TRBD1,TRBJ1-1,TRBV6-1,TGTGCCAGCTACCCAGGGGGCGTAACTGAAGCTTTCTTT,CASYPGGVTEAFF
.,TRBD2,TRBJ2-3,TRBV28,TGTGCCAGCAGCCCCGCGAGCGGGAGAAGAAGCACAGATACGCAGTATTTT,CASSPASGRRSTDTQYF